This T cell receptor (beta chain) was captured in a study of blood T cell repertoires in COVID-19 (dated by TCRdb to the early 2020s). Broadly, across the study: Collaborator samples came from the United States, Italy and Spain and covered acute and convalescent phases of COVID-19. The prospective study material was composed of cDNA or gDNA derived from T cells, B-cell-depleted T cells, or PBMCs. Subjects who had been exposed to COVID-19, were actively infected with it, or had recovered from it provided the deeply sampled blood TCRbeta repertoires that made up the dataset. The repertoires were made available in a free public database intended to serve as a resource for research on the immune response to SARS-CoV-2. Samples came from the ongoing ImmuneRACE study (first 160 participants) plus 1,254 subjects from 6 global collaborators. A de-identified subject ID, COVID-19 status, age in years and sex were almost always included in the sample metadata. Where available, HLA class I and class II types were taken from metadata supplied by the sample provider and were not determined by assay-based typing. Study-wide conclusions, independent of this receptor: The quantity of clinical and demographic metadata differed by source and by participant and was supplied without curation.

In regard to this clone: Its antigen is still unknown. Base quality data are lacking; no much larger clone is found one base away.

The junction shows trimming of 3 bases on V and 4 bases on J, plus 15 bases between the germline ends. Its CDR3 holds 16 amino acids, cysteine through phenylalanine. Of all the DNA, just the CDR3 is kept, 48 bases in frame from base 1. Taken from the germline V gene (reference sequence), the CDR1 and CDR2 loops are LNHDA and SQIVND. The immunoSEQ Assay, a bias-controlled multiplex PCR, was used to amplify TCRbeta CDR3 regions from genomic DNA. The original methods were these. The number of nucleated cells in each sample was estimated from the amplification of reference gene primers within the assay. To quantify the absolute abundance of each unique TCRbeta CDR3 rearrangement, sequence reads were collapsed and filtered. For each sample, productive Simpson clonality was calculated by taking the square root of Simpson's diversity index across productive rearrangements. Entries here come from immuneACCESS through TCRdb and include only in-frame sequences with V and J called. Some clones fail to appear in such tables; in the studies checked, an unresolved V gene covers under half of the shortfall, and the cause of the remainder is unknown. V, J and clone size are those of that table, while D and trimming were read from the DNA. This sample comprises approximately 450,000 clones, 80% to 90% of them detected only once. The ten largest clones represent 0.95% to 1.2% of the sample.

Participants in the prospective study were aged about 18 to 95 years, lived in 20 to 30 United States geographic areas, and enrolled through a virtual design. Cohort assignment in the prospective study relied on participant-reported clinical history from a screening survey and a study questionnaire. Recovered participants in ImmuneRACE Cohort 3 were defined as having two consecutive negative NP/OP PCR tests, clearance from a healthcare professional, or resolution of symptoms. In the prospective study, whole blood, serum and a nasopharyngeal or oropharyngeal swab were collected from each participant by mobile phlebotomists. Additional blood draws and questionnaires over an approximately 2-month period could optionally be provided by prospective study participants. Before DNA extraction, prospective study blood samples were shipped either frozen or at room temperature.

The clonotype was recovered from a man aged 25 to 45 who had recovered from COVID-19. The sequenced sample was PBMCs or T cells enriched from blood (not recorded which). The chain is encoded by TRBV19 joined to TRBJ2-2; D gene: possibly TRBD2, on 5 matching bases. The DNA is TGTGCCAGTAGTATGTCATTGACTATAACCACCGGGGAGCTGTTTTTT. The resulting protein is CASSMSLTITTGELFF.